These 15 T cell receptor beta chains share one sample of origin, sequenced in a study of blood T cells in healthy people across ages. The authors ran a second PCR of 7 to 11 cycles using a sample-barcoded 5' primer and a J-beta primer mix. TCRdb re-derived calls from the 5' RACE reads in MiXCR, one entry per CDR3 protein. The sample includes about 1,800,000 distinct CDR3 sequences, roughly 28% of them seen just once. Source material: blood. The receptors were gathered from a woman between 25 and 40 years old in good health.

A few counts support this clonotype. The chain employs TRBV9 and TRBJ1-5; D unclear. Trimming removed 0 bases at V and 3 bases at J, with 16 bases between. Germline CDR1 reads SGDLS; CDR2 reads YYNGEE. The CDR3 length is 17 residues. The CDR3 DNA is TGTGCCAGCAGCGTAGGGCCCCTTTCCTCCCCCAATCAGCCCCAGCATTTT. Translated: CASSVGPLSSPNQPQHF.

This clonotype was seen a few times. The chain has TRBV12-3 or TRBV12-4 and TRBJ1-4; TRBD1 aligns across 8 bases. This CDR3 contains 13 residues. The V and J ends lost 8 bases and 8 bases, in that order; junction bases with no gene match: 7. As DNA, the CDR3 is TGTGCCAGCCGCGACAGGGGAGACGAAAAACTGTTTTTT. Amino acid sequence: CASRDRGDEKLFF.

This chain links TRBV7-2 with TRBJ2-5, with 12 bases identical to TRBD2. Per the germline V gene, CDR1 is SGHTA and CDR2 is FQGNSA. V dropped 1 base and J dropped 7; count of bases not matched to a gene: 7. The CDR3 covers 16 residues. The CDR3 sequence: CASSLVASGGAGTQYF. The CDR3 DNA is TGTGCCAGCAGCTTAGTGGCTAGCGGGGGGGCAGGGACCCAGTACTTC.

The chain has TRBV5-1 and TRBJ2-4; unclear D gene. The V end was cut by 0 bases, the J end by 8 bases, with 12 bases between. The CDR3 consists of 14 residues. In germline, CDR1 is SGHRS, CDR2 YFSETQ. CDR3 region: CASSLEDGGDIQYF. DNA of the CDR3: TGCGCCAGCAGCTTGGAAGACGGTGGGGACATTCAGTACTTC.

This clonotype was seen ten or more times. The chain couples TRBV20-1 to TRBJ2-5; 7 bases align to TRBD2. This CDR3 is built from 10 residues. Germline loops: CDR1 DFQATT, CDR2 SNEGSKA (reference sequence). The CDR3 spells CSAGGETQYF. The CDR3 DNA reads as TGCAGCGCCGGGGGGGAGACCCAGTACTTC.

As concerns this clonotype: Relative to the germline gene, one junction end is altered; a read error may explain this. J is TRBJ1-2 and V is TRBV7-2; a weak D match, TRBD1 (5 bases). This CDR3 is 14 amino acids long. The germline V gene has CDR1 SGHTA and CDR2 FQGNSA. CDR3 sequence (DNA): TGTGCCAGCAGGGTACAGGAAGCTAACTATGGCGACACCTTC. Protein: CASRVQEANYGDTF.

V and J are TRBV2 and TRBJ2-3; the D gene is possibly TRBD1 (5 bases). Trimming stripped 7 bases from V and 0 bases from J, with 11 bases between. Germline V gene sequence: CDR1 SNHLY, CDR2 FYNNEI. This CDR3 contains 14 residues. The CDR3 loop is CASNPGPSTDTQYF. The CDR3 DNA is TGTGCCAGCAACCCAGGGCCGAGCACAGATACGCAGTATTTT.

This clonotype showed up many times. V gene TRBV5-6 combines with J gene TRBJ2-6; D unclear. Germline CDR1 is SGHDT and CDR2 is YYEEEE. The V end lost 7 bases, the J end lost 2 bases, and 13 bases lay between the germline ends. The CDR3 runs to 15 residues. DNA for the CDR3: TGTGCCAGCCGACTGGAGATTACTGGGGCCAACGTCCTGACTTTC. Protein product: CASRLEITGANVLTF.

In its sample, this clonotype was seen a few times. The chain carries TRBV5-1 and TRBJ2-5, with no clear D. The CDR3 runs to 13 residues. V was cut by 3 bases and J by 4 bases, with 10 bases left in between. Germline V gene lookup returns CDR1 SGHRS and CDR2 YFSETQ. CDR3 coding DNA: TGCGCCAGCAGCTCGGACCTTCTAGAGACCCAGTACTTC. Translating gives CASSSDLLETQYF.

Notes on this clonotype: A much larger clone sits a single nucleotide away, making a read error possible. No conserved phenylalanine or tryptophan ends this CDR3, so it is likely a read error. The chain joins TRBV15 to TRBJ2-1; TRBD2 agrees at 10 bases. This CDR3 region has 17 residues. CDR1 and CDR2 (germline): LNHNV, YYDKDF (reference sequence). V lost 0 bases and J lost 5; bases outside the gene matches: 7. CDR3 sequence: CATSRDRASGGHNEQFL. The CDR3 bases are TGTGCCACCAGCAGAGATAGGGCTAGCGGGGGTCACAATGAGCAGTTCTTA.

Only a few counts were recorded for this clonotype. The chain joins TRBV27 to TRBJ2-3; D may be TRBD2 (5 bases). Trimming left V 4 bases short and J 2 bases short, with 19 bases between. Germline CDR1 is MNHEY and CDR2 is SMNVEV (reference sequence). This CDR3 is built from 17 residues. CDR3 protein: CASSSPVLAPITDTQYF. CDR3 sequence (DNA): TGTGCCAGCAGTTCCCCGGTTCTAGCCCCAATCACAGATACGCAGTATTTT.

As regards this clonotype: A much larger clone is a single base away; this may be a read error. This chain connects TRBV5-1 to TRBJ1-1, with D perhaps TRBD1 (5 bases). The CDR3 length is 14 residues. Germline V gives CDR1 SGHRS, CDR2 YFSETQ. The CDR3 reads CAGSLEGRGTEAFF. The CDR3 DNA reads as TGCGCCGGCAGCTTGGAGGGGCGGGGCACTGAAGCTTTCTTT.

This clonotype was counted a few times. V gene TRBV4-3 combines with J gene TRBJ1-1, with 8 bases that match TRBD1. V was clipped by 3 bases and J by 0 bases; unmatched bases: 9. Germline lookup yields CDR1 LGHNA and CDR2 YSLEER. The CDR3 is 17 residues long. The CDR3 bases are TGCGCCAGCAGCCAGCACAGGGGGATCTCTATGAACACTGAAGCTTTCTTT. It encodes CASSQHRGISMNTEAFF.

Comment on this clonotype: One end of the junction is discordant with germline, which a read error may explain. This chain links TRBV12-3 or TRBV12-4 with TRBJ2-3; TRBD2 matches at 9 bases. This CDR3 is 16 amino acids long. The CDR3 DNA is TGTGCCAGCAGTTTGATAGCGGGGGCCCGCACAGATGCGCAGTATTTT. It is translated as CASSLIAGARTDAQYF.

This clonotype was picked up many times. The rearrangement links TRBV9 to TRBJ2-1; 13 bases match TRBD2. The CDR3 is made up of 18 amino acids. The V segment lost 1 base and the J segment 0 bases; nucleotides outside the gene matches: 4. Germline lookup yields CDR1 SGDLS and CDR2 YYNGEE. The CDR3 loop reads CASSVKTSGGSSYNEQFF. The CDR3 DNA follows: TGTGCCAGCAGCGTAAAGACTAGCGGGGGGAGCTCCTACAATGAGCAGTTCTTC. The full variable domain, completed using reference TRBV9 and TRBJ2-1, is DSGVTQTPKHLITATGQRVTLRCSPRSGDLSVYWYQQSLDQGLQFLIQYYNGEERAKGNILERFSAQQFPDLHSELNLSSLELGDSALYFCASSVKTSGGSSYNEQFFGPGTRLTVL.